This is a list of T cell receptor beta chains from one sample in a study of radiation and T cells in renal cell carcinoma. Sequencing used immunoSEQ multiplex PCR; TCRdb keeps in-frame clones, though not all of them. Here the sample spans 100,000 to 150,000 clones, around 80% being singletons. The material was blood, obtained from a patient whose treatment included radiotherapy and nephrectomy. The receptor source for this set is an older woman with renal cell carcinoma. Both conserved end residues are part of each CDR3. D genes are given only for firm matches. Rows may omit the clone size; those that give it use once, few, many or a size class.

DNA	CDR3	size	V	J	D
TGTGCCAGCAGTTACTCGGTCGACCCCTCCTACGAGCAGTACTTC	CASSYSVDPSYEQYF	-	TRBV6-5	TRBJ2-7	-
TGTGCCAGCAGTCAGGGGTACGGGGGGCAGTACTTC	CASSQGYGGQYF	-	TRBV11-2	TRBJ2-7	-
TGCGCCAGCAGCCAAGATCAGGGCAGGAATTACGAGCAGTACTTC	CASSQDQGRNYEQYF	-	TRBV4-1	TRBJ2-7	-
TGTGCCAGCAGCGGCCGCTTGGGATCCTCTAACTATGGCTACACCTTC	CASSGRLGSSNYGYTF	-	TRBV7-2	TRBJ1-2	-
TGTGCCATCGACGACAGCAGGGGGCCGGGAGATACGCAGTATTTT	CAIDDSRGPGDTQYF	-	TRBV10-3	TRBJ2-3	TRBD1
TGTGCCAGCAGCTTATTACAGGGTGAGGCCAATGAGCAGTTCTTC	CASSLLQGEANEQFF	-	TRBV7-2	TRBJ2-1	-
TGTGCCAGCAGTTACAATGAGCAGTTCTTC	CASSYNEQFF	-	TRBV28	TRBJ2-1	-
TGCGCCAGCAGTCAAGGTAAGCGTTTGCCCCAAGAGACCCAGTACTTC	CASSQGKRLPQETQYF	-	TRBV23-1	TRBJ2-5	-
TGTGCCAGCTCACCACCCTTCCTCCAAGCGGATACGCAGTATTTT	CASSPPFLQADTQYF	few	TRBV18	TRBJ2-3	-
TGTGCCAGCAGCCTGGGGACCGCCTATGGCACAGATACGCAGTATTTT	CASSLGTAYGTDTQYF	-	TRBV4-2	TRBJ2-3	-
TGTGCCAGCAGCACGACGGAGGGGGATGAAAAACTGTTTTTT	CASSTTEGDEKLFF	-	TRBV6-6	TRBJ1-4	-
TGTGCCAGCAACCCTCTTTGTGGAAACACCATATATTTT	CASNPLCGNTIYF	-	TRBV6-4	TRBJ1-3	-
TGTGCCTGGAGTGCACCAGGTAGCACAGATACGCAGTATTTT	CAWSAPGSTDTQYF	-	TRBV30	TRBJ2-3	-
TGTGCCAGTTACAGGGAAGCGTACACTGAAGCTTTCTTT	CASYREAYTEAFF	-	TRBV28	TRBJ1-1	-
TGCGCCAGCAGCTTGGATTCAGGGAATTACGAGCAGTACTTC	CASSLDSGNYEQYF	-	TRBV5-1	TRBJ2-7	-
TGTGCCAGCAGCCCCTTGACAGGCCACGAGCAGTACTTC	CASSPLTGHEQYF	-	TRBV7-9	TRBJ2-7	-
TGCAGCGTTGTGGGCCACAGGACCTACACAGATACGCAGTATTTT	CSVVGHRTYTDTQYF	-	TRBV29-1	TRBJ2-3	-
TGTGCCAGTAGTACCTACTATGGCTACACCTTC	CASSTYYGYTF	-	TRBV19	TRBJ1-2	-
TGTGCCAGCAGCTCCGGGACTAGCGGGGGGGCTGATACGCAGTATTTT	CASSSGTSGGADTQYF	-	TRBV5-4	TRBJ2-3	TRBD2
TGTGCCAGCAGCCACACCATAACCCTGAGGACAGGGGTCACCTACGAGCAGTACTTC	CASSHTITLRTGVTYEQYF	few	TRBV7-9	TRBJ2-7	TRBD1
TGTGCCAGCAGCTTGGCAGGACTCAATGAGCAGTTCTTC	CASSLAGLNEQFF	-	TRBV5-4	TRBJ2-1	-
TGTGCCAGCAGCTACGGGACAGGGTGGAACACTGAAGCTTTCTTT	CASSYGTGWNTEAFF	once	TRBV7-6	TRBJ1-1	TRBD1
TGTGCCTGGAAGGGACGCTCCAATCAGCCCCAGCATTTT	CAWKGRSNQPQHF	many	TRBV30	TRBJ1-5	-
TGTGCCAGCAGGACCCATGGACAGGCCTATGGCTACACCTTC	CASRTHGQAYGYTF	-	TRBV6-5	TRBJ1-2	TRBD1
TGTGCCAGCGAAGGTTACACCTACGAGCAGTACTTC	CASEGYTYEQYF	-	TRBV7-9	TRBJ2-7	-
TGTGCCAGCAGCTTGCAGAGTCTTTGGTTGACCGGGGAGCTGTTTTTT	CASSLQSLWLTGELFF	-	TRBV5-6	TRBJ2-2	-
TGTGCCAGCAGTGGACAGGGGTTTACGCAGTATTTT	CASSGQGFTQYF	once	TRBV6-5	TRBJ2-3	TRBD1
TGTGCCAGCAGGGGGGGACAGCTGAACTATGGCTACACCTTC	CASRGGQLNYGYTF	once	TRBV2	TRBJ1-2	TRBD1
TGTGCCTGCACGGCGGGGGCCCTTAACTATGGCTACACCTTC	CACTAGALNYGYTF	-	TRBV19	TRBJ1-2	-
TGTGCCAGCAGCTTGGGGGCTTCGAACGAGCAGTACTTC	CASSLGASNEQYF	-	TRBV5-6	TRBJ2-7	-
TGTGCCAGCAGCCTACCGACAGGGGCCAATGAAAAACTGTTTTTT	CASSLPTGANEKLFF	-	TRBV5-4	TRBJ1-4	TRBD1
TGTGCCAGCAGCCGGACGATGGGGAACGCTGAAGCTTTCTTT	CASSRTMGNAEAFF	-	TRBV11-2	TRBJ1-1	-
TGTGCCAGCAGTACCCGGGACAGGAACTATAGAGGCAATCAGCCCCAGCATTTT	CASSTRDRNYRGNQPQHF	-	TRBV28	TRBJ1-5	TRBD1
TGTGCCAGTAGTATCCTTGGTGGCGCTGAAGCTTTCTTT	CASSILGGAEAFF	few	TRBV19	TRBJ1-1	-
TGTGCCAGCAGCCCCGGACTAGCGGGGGTGGGTGAGCAGTTCTTC	CASSPGLAGVGEQFF	-	TRBV11-3	TRBJ2-1	TRBD2
TGTGCCAGCAGTGAAGTGGGCAGCTATGGCTACACCTTC	CASSEVGSYGYTF	-	TRBV2	TRBJ1-2	-
TGCGCCAGCAGCTTGGCGGGACTCAGGGCGGGGGAGACCCAGTACTTC	CASSLAGLRAGETQYF	few	TRBV5-1	TRBJ2-5	-
TGTGCCGGCAGCCTGGGACAGACCAATCAGCCCCAGCATTTT	CAGSLGQTNQPQHF	-	TRBV27	TRBJ1-5	TRBD1
TGTGCCAGCAGTGAGAGAATATTGAACACTGAAGCTTTCTTT	CASSERILNTEAFF	-	TRBV2	TRBJ1-1	-
TGTGCCAGCAGCTCAATAGGGCAGCACACGCAGTATTTT	CASSSIGQHTQYF	-	TRBV5-4	TRBJ2-3	-
TGTGCCAGCAGCTTAGTGGGGGGCAATGAGCAGTTCTTC	CASSLVGGNEQFF	once	TRBV7-9	TRBJ2-1	-
TGTGCCAGCAGCGTACAGGGGGCGCAGGAGACCCAGTACTTC	CASSVQGAQETQYF	-	TRBV7-9	TRBJ2-5	TRBD1
TGTGCCTGGAATAACGGGCAGGGTGAGCAGTTCTTC	CAWNNGQGEQFF	-	TRBV30	TRBJ2-1	-